The TCR beta chain under discussion was sequenced for a study of cytomegalovirus exposure and HLA in healthy donors. The trim removed 7 bases at V and 6 bases at J, leaving 7 bases unmatched. The germline CDR1 and CDR2 sequences are MNHEY and SVGAGI. The CDR3 has 14 residues. The primer mix had 60 Vbeta and 13 Jbeta primers. Sequenced by immunoSEQ multiplex PCR; TCRdb stores in-frame clones only, minus some. Here the sample spans about 98,000 clones, around 80% being singletons. The sequenced material came from PBMCs. The receptor comes from a man aged 18 to 30 in good health and CMV-seropositive. The J gene is TRBJ1-5, the V gene TRBV6-5; 9 positions agree with TRBD1. The CDR3, as DNA: TGTGCCAGCAAAAGCACAGGGGGCACTCAGCCCCAGCATTTT. Translation gives CASKSTGGTQPQHF.